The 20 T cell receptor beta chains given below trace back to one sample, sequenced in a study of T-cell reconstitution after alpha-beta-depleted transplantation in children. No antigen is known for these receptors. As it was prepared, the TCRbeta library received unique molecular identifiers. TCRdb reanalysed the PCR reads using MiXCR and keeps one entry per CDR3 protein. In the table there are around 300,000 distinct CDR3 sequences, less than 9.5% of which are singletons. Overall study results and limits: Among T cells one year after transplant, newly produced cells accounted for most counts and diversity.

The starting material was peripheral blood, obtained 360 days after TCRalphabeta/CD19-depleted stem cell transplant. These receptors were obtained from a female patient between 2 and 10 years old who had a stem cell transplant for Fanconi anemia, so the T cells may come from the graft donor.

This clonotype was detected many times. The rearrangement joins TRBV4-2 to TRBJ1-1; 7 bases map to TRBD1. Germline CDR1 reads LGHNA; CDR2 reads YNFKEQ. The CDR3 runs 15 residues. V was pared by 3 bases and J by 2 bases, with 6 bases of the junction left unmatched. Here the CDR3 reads CASSQPGQQNTEAFF. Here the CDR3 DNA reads TGTGCCAGCAGCCAGCCGGGACAGCAAAACACTGAAGCTTTCTTT.

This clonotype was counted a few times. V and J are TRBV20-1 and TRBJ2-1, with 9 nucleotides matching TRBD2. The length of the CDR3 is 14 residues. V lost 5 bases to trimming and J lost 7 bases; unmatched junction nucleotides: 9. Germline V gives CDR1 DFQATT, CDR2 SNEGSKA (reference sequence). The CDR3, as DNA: TGCAGTGCTCAACCGGGACTAGCCATAAATGAGCAGTTCTTC. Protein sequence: CSAQPGLAINEQFF.

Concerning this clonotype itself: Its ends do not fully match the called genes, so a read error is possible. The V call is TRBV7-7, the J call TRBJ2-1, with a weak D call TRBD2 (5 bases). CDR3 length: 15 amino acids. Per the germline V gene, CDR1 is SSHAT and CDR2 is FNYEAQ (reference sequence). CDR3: CASSLAGTAGNEQFF. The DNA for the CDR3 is TGTGCTAGCAGCTTAGCTGGTACGGCGGGCAATGAGCAGTTCTTC.

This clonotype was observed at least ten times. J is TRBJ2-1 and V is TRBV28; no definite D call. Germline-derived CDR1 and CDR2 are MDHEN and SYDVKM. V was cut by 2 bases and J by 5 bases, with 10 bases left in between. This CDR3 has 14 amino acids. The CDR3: CASSLHRLDNEQFF. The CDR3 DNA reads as TGTGCCAGCAGTTTACACAGACTGGACAATGAGCAGTTCTTC.

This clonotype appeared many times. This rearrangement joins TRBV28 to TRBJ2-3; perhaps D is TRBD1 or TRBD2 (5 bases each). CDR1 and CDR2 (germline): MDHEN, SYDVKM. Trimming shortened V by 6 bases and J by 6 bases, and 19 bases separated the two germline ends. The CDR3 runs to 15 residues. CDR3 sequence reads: CASRGTDLVVDTQYF. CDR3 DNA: TGTGCCAGCAGGGGGACCGACTTGGTAGTGGATACGCAGTATTTT. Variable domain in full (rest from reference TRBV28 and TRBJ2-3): DVKVTQSSRYLVKRTGEKVFLECVQDMDHENMFWYRQDPGLGLRLIYFSYDVKMKEKGDIPEGYSVSREKKERFSLILESASTNQTSMYLCASRGTDLVVDTQYFGPGTRLTVL.

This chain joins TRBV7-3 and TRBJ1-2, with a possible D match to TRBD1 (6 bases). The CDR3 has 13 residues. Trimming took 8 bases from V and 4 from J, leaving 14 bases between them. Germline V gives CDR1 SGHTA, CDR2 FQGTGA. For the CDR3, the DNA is TGTGCCAGCTCCTACCGAGGGGGCTATGGCTACACCTTC. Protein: CASSYRGGYGYTF.

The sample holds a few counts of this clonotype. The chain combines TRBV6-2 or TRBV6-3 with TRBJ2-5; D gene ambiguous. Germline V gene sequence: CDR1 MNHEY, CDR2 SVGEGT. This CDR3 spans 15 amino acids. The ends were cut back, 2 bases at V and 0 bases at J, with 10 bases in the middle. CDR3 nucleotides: TGTGCCAGCAGTTACCGAGGCCTGTACCAAGAGACCCAGTACTTC. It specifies CASSYRGLYQETQYF.

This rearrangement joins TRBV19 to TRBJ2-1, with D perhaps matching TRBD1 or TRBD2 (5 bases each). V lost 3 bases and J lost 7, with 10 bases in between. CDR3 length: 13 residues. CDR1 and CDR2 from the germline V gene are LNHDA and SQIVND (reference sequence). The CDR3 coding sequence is TGTGCCAGTAGTATCTTGGGGGAGAATGAGCAGTTCTTC. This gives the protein CASSILGENEQFF.

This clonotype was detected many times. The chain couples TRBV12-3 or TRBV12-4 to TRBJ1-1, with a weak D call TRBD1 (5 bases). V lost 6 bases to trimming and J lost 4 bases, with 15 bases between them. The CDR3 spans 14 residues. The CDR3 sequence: CASRPGTARTEAFF. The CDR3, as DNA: TGTGCCAGCAGACCCGGGACGGCCCGCACTGAAGCTTTCTTT.

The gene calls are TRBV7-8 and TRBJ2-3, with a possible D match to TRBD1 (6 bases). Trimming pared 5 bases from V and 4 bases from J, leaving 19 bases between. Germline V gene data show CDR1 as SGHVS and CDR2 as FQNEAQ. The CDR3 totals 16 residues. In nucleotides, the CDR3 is TGTGCCAGCAGCCTGCACAGGGTCCCCCGGGCAGATACGCAGTATTTT. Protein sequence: CASSLHRVPRADTQYF. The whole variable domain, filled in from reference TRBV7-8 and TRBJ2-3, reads GAGVSQSPRYKVAKRGQDVALRCDPISGHVSLFWYQQALGQGPEFLTYFQNEAQLDKSGLPSDRFFAERPEGSVSTLKIQRTQQEDSAVYLCASSLHRVPRADTQYFGPGTRLTVL.

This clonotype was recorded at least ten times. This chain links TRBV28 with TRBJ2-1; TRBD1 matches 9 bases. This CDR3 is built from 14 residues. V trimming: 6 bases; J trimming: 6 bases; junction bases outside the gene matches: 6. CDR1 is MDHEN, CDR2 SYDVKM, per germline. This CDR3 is CASSRDRVVNEQFF. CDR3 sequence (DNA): TGTGCCAGCAGCCGGGACAGGGTGGTCAATGAGCAGTTCTTC.

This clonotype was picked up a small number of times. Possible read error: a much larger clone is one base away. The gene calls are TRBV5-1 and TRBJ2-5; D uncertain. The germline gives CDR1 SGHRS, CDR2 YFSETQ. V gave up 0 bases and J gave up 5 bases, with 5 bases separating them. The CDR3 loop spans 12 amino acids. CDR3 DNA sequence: TGCGCCAGCAGCTTGGTAACGGAGACCCAGTACTTC. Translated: CASSLVTETQYF.

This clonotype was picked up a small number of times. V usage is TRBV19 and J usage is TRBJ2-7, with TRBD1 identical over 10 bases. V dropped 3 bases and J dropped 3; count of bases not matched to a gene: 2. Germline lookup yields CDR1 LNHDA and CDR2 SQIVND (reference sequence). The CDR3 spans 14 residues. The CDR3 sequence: CASSMGQGFYEQYF. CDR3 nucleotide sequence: TGTGCCAGTAGTATGGGACAGGGGTTCTACGAGCAGTACTTC.

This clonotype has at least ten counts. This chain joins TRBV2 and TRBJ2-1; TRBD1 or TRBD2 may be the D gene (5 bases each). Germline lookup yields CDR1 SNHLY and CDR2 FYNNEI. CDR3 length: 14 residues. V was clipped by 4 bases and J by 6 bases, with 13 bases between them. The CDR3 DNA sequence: TGTGCCAGCAGTGTGGGGGTATTAGGCAATGAGCAGTTCTTC. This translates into CASSVGVLGNEQFF.

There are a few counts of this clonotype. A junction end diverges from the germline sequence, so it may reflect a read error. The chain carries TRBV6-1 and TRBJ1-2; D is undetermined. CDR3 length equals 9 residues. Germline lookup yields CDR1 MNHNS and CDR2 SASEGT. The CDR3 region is CASSVYRDF. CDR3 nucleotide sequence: TGTGCCAGCAGTGTTTACCGGGACTTC.

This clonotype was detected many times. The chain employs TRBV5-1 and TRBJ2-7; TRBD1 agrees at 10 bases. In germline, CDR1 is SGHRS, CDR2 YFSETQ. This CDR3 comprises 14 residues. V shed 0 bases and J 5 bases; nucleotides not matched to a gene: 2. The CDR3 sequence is CASSLGQGADEQYF. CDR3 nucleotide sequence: TGCGCCAGCAGCTTGGGACAGGGGGCCGACGAGCAGTACTTC.

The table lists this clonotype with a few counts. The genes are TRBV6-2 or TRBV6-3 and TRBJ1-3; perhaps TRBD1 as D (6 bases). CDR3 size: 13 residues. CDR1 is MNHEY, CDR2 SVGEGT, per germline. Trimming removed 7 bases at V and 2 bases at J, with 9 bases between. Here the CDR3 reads CASTRTAGNTIYF. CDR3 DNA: TGTGCCAGCACCCGGACAGCTGGAAACACCATATATTTT.

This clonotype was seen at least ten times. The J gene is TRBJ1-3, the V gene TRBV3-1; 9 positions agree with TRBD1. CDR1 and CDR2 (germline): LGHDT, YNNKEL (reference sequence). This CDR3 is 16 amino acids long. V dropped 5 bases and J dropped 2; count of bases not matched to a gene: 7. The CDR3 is CASSYRGPGAGNTIYF. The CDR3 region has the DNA TGTGCCAGCAGCTACAGGGGGCCCGGAGCTGGAAACACCATATATTTT.

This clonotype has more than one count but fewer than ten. The chain's CDR3 is CASRRRKGVGLEQYV. Written as DNA, the CDR3 is TGTGCCAGCAGGCGTAGGAAGGGGGTGGGTCTCGAGCAGTACGTC. The chain carries TRBV28 and TRBJ2-7, with D possibly TRBD1 on 6 matching bases. The CDR3 has 15 amino acids. CDR1 MDHEN and CDR2 SYDVKM come from the germline V gene. V lost 6 bases and J lost 6, with 21 bases in between.

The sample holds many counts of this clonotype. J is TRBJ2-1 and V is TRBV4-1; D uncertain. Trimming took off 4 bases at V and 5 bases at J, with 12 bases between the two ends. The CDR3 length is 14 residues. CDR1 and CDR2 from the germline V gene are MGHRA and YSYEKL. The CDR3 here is CASSLTWGNNEQFF. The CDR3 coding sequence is TGCGCCAGCAGCCTCACTTGGGGAAACAATGAGCAGTTCTTC.